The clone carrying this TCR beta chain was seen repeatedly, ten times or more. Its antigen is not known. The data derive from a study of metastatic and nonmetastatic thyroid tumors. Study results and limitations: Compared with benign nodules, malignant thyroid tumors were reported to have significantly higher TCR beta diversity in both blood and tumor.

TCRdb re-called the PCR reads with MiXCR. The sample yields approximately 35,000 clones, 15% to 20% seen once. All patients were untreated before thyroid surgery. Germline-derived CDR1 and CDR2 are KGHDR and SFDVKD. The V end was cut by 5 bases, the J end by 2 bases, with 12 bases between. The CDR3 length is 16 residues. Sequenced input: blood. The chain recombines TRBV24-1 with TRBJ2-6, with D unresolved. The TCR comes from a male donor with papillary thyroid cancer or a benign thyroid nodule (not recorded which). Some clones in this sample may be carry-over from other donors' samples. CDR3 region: CATSAPSGTGANVLTF. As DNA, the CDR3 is TGTGCCACCAGTGCCCCCTCGGGTACTGGGGCCAACGTCCTGACTTTC.